Described below is a single T cell receptor beta chain sequence and its context. Its antigen is not identified. Terminally differentiated effector memory CD45RA+ cells were excluded by CCR7 positive selection of CD45RO-negative cells. The CDR3 length is 19 residues. CDR1 and CDR2 (germline): SGHTA, FQGNSA. V was clipped by 2 bases and J by 0 bases; unmatched bases: 7. Deep was the level used in running the assay. The method was immunoSEQ multiplex PCR; TCRdb's version includes in-frame clones alone and lacks a portion of them. Among 2 million to 2.5 million clones listed, about 95% were seen once. The data are from a study of shared clonotypes between healthy human individuals. Whole-study findings and limits: Larger estimated richness was generally seen in naive subsets than in memory subsets. The naive CD4 repertoires of a few donors were compared, and around 5% of clonotypes were shared. Depth of sequencing was expected to influence donor clonotype sharing.

V gene TRBV7-2 combines with J gene TRBJ2-4, with 13 bases lining up with TRBD2. The TCR was taken from a man aged 18 to 30 in good health. The sample was naive CD8+ T cells sorted from blood. The CDR3 region has the DNA TGTGCCAGCAGCTTACACGGGACTAGCGGGAATCTAGCCAAAAACATTCAGTACTTC. Protein sequence: CASSLHGTSGNLAKNIQYF.